One sample yielded the 21 T cell receptor beta chains listed below, sequenced in a study of T-cell reconstitution after alpha-beta-depleted transplantation in children. Using unique molecular identifiers, the investigators prepared the TCRbeta library. MiXCR was run by TCRdb on the PCR reads, yielding one entry per CDR3 protein. Seen here are fewer than 450,000 distinct CDR3 sequences, about 16% observed once, and the top ten hold around two fifths. This material consisted of PBMCs, mostly from graft donor cells, taken 360 days after TCRalphabeta/CD19-depleted stem cell transplant. The receptors were gathered from a male patient aged 2-15 years who had a stem cell transplant for acute lymphoblastic leukemia, so the T cells may come from the graft donor.

This clonotype came up a few times. The rearrangement uses TRBV7-9 and TRBJ2-5, with D perhaps TRBD1 or TRBD2 (6 bases each). CDR1 and CDR2 from the germline V gene are SEHNR and FQNEAQ (reference sequence). Trimming removed 6 bases at V and 3 bases at J, with 14 bases between. The CDR3 has 14 residues. The CDR3 loop is CASRTGGGEETQYF. CDR3 coding DNA: TGTGCCAGCAGAACCGGAGGGGGAGAAGAGACCCAGTACTTC.

This clonotype showed up many times. This chain uses TRBV28 with TRBJ1-4; the D is unclear. The V and J ends lost 4 bases and 8 bases respectively, with 2 bases between them. In germline, CDR1 is MDHEN, CDR2 SYDVKM. The CDR3 spans 10 residues. CDR3: CASSSEKLFF. DNA of the CDR3: TGTGCCAGCAGTTCCGAAAAACTGTTTTTT.

This clonotype appeared a few times. The chain couples TRBV11-3 to TRBJ2-1, with 7 nucleotides matching TRBD2. J gave up 9 bases and V 5 bases, and 7 bases lay outside the gene matches. The CDR3 extends over 13 amino acids. The V gene's germline CDR1 is SGHNT and CDR2 YENEEA. The CDR3 DNA sequence: TGTGCCAGCAGCCCAACGTGGGGGGGTGAGCAGTTCTTC. Protein sequence: CASSPTWGGEQFF.

This clonotype was observed a few times. V gene TRBV20-1 combines with J gene TRBJ2-6; D is ambiguous. From germline, CDR1 is DFQATT and CDR2 SNEGSKA (reference sequence). The CDR3 contains 11 residues. Trimming cost V 7 bases and J 1 base, with 2 bases left between them. The CDR3 nucleotides read TGCAGTGGGTCTGGGGCCAACGTCCTGACTTTC. Translation gives CSGSGANVLTF.

This clonotype appeared many times. The V and J genes are TRBV10-3 and TRBJ2-3; TRBD2 agrees at 7 bases. Germline V gene sequence: CDR1 ENHRY, CDR2 SYGVKD. With 10 bases clipped from V and 2 bases from J, the junction kept 6 bases outside the gene matches. The CDR3 totals 13 residues. CDR3 in amino acids: CATRLAITDTQYF. The CDR3 DNA follows: TGTGCCACTAGACTAGCTATCACAGATACGCAGTATTTT.

J is TRBJ2-5 and V is TRBV12-3 or TRBV12-4; TRBD2 matches at 12 bases. The trim removed 6 bases at V and 2 bases at J, leaving 7 bases unmatched. The CDR3 runs 16 residues. The CDR3 protein is CASSMTSGSGQETQYF. The DNA for the CDR3 is TGTGCCAGCAGCATGACTAGCGGGAGCGGGCAAGAGACCCAGTACTTC.

This clonotype was picked up a small number of times. The chain joins TRBV28 to TRBJ2-7; D is tentatively TRBD1 or TRBD2 (7 bases each). The CDR3 spans 15 residues. Trimming shortened V by 6 bases and J by 1 base, and 16 bases separated the two germline ends. From germline, CDR1 is MDHEN and CDR2 SYDVKM. The CDR3 region is CASRVTGEGSYEQYF. CDR3 DNA sequence: TGTGCCAGCAGAGTTACAGGGGAGGGGTCCTACGAGCAGTACTTC.

Only a few counts were recorded for this clonotype. The chain carries TRBV24-1 and TRBJ2-2; D unresolved. The CDR3 runs 14 residues. Germline V gene lookup returns CDR1 KGHDR and CDR2 SFDVKD. Trimming took off 4 bases at V and 0 bases at J, with 5 bases between the two ends. In DNA form, the CDR3 reads TGTGCCACCAGTGACCCCTCGAACACCGGGGAGCTGTTTTTT. Residues: CATSDPSNTGELFF.

The J gene is TRBJ2-7, the V gene TRBV28, with 9 nucleotides matching TRBD2. The CDR3 length is 15 residues. V trimming: 2 bases; J trimming: 6 bases; junction bases outside the gene matches: 8. Germline V gene sequence: CDR1 MDHEN, CDR2 SYDVKM. The CDR3 here is CASSLRREGYCEQYF. The CDR3 region has the DNA TGTGCCAGCAGTTTACGGCGGGAGGGGTACTGCGAGCAGTACTTC.

The chain recombines TRBV5-1 with TRBJ1-1; 8 nucleotides align to TRBD1. CDR3 length equals 15 residues. The V segment lost 0 bases and the J segment 1 base; nucleotides outside the gene matches: 2. The germline V gene encodes CDR1 SGHRS and CDR2 YFSETQ. The CDR3 reads CASSLGTGTNTEAFF. In nucleotides, the CDR3 is TGCGCCAGCAGCTTGGGGACAGGGACGAACACTGAAGCTTTCTTT.

J is TRBJ2-4 and V is TRBV5-6; TRBD1 matches at 7 bases. CDR1 and CDR2 from the germline V gene are SGHDT and YYEEEE. J was trimmed by 1 base and V by 0 bases; bases with no gene match: 7. This CDR3 has 17 amino acids. In DNA, the CDR3 is TGTGCCAGCAGCTTGGAGGGGGCCCTTGGGGCCAAAAACATTCAGTACTTC. Translating it yields CASSLEGALGAKNIQYF.

The V gene is TRBV6-2 or TRBV6-3, the J gene TRBJ1-4; TRBD1 is a possible D gene (6 bases). In germline, CDR1 is MNHEY, CDR2 SVGEGT. The CDR3 runs to 20 residues. V was shortened by 3 bases and J by 9 bases, with 32 bases between the two germline ends. CDR3 sequence reads: CASSYAVVRGHGARNQKLFF. Here the CDR3 DNA reads TGTGCCAGCAGTTATGCGGTAGTCAGGGGTCACGGGGCGAGGAACCAAAAACTGTTTTTT.

The rearrangement uses TRBV7-9 and TRBJ2-7, with no clear D. The germline V gene has CDR1 SEHNR and CDR2 FQNEAQ (reference sequence). The CDR3 is made up of 16 amino acids. V was cut by 1 base and J by 0 bases, with 13 bases left in between. CDR3 coding DNA: TGTGCCAGCAGCTTAGTTACGGGTATACGCTCCTACGAGCAGTACTTC. Translated, it gives CASSLVTGIRSYEQYF.

The chain links TRBV11-2 to TRBJ2-7, with a tentative D call TRBD1 (5 bases). From germline, CDR1 is SGHAT and CDR2 FQNNGV. V lost 4 bases and J 6 bases, leaving 13 bases between the germline ends. The CDR3 is 13 residues long. In nucleotides, the CDR3 is TGTGCCAGCAGCTCGACTCAGGGTACCGAGCAGTACTTC. Protein product: CASSSTQGTEQYF. The whole variable domain, filled in from reference TRBV11-2 and TRBJ2-7, reads EAGVAQSPRYKIIEKRQSVAFWCNPISGHATLYWYQQILGQGPKLLIQFQNNGVVDDSQLPKDRFSAERLKGVDSTLKIQPAKLEDSAVYLCASSSTQGTEQYFGPGTRLTVT.

This clonotype was detected only a few times. The chain couples TRBV20-1 to TRBJ2-2; 8 bases are a match to TRBD2. Germline V gene sequence: CDR1 DFQATT, CDR2 SNEGSKA (reference sequence). The CDR3 has 14 amino acids. J was trimmed by 3 bases and V by 6 bases; bases with no gene match: 6. This chain's CDR3 is CSATTSAYTGELFF. CDR3 in DNA: TGCAGTGCCACGACTAGCGCATACACCGGGGAGCTGTTTTTT.

This clonotype was counted only a few times. The V call is TRBV3-1, the J call TRBJ2-7, with no clear D. The V and J ends lost 3 bases and 2 bases respectively, with 5 bases between them. From germline, CDR1 is LGHDT and CDR2 YNNKEL (reference sequence). The CDR3 extends over 12 amino acids. DNA for the CDR3: TGTGCCAGCAGCCACTCCACCTACGAGCAGTACTTC. This codes for CASSHSTYEQYF.

The J gene is TRBJ2-1, the V gene TRBV11-2; 8 bases line up with TRBD2. After removal of 2 bases from V and 5 bases from J, the junction contained 5 bases not matched to a gene. Per germline, CDR1 SGHAT and CDR2 FQNNGV. CDR3 size: 15 residues. The CDR3 DNA follows: TGTGCCAGCAGCTTAATAGCGGGGACCCACAATGAGCAGTTCTTC. This sequence encodes CASSLIAGTHNEQFF.

V usage is TRBV12-5 and J usage is TRBJ2-3; 12 nucleotides line up with TRBD1. The germline CDR1 and CDR2 sequences are LGHNT and FRNRAP. With 3 bases clipped from V and 6 bases from J, the junction kept 4 bases outside the gene matches. The CDR3 sequence is 15 residues long. The CDR3 coding sequence is TGTGCTAGTGGTTTAGGGGACAGGGGGCCCGATACGCAGTATTTT. Protein: CASGLGDRGPDTQYF.

The genes are TRBV27 and TRBJ1-3, with D tentatively TRBD1 (5 bases). The germline V gene encodes CDR1 MNHEY and CDR2 SMNVEV (reference sequence). This CDR3 is built from 15 residues. The V and J ends lost 5 bases and 0 bases respectively, with 11 bases between them. This CDR3 is CASSPSGGSGNTIYF. DNA of the CDR3: TGTGCCAGCAGTCCCTCGGGGGGCTCTGGAAACACCATATATTTT.

This clonotype was detected a few times. The chain carries TRBV6-5 and TRBJ1-5, with TRBD1 matching 7 bases. The V gene's germline CDR1 is MNHEY and CDR2 SVGAGI. J was trimmed by 4 bases and V by 0 bases; bases with no gene match: 21. CDR3 length: 21 amino acids. Here the CDR3 DNA reads TGTGCCAGCAGTTACTCAATCGCTGGAGGGCGATTGAGGGGGCAGAATCAGCCCCAGCATTTT. It yields the protein CASSYSIAGGRLRGQNQPQHF.

This chain connects TRBV10-2 to TRBJ2-3; D is possibly TRBD1 (6 bases). This CDR3 comprises 13 residues. From germline, CDR1 is WSHSY and CDR2 SAAADI. The germline V and J ends were trimmed by 6 bases and 0 bases, with 7 bases remaining between them. CDR3 nucleotides: TGCGCCAGCAGGGACAGCAGCACAGATACGCAGTATTTT. Protein product: CASRDSSTDTQYF.